A selection of T cell receptor beta chains follows, all from one sample in a study of T cell responses to AZD1222 COVID-19 vaccine. Here immunoSEQ multiplex PCR was the method, and the copy in TCRdb shows in-frame clones only, minus some. Of tens of thousands of clones in the sample, about nine tenths were seen once. Sample: peripheral blood, taken on day 0 of AZD1222 vaccination. The receptors come from an adult in good health. Both conserved end residues are part of each CDR3. Fields, in order: clone size, D gene, V gene, J gene, CDR3 DNA, CDR3 protein. A D gene is named only where the DNA matches it firmly. Clone size is stated in some rows and not others, as once, few, many or a class when expanded.

>once|.|TRBV19|TRBJ2-2
TGTGCCAGTAACTGGGACCCAGCGGGCGGGGAGCTGTTTTTT
CASNWDPAGGELFF
>.|TRBD2|TRBV24-1|TRBJ2-5
TGTGCCACCAGTAGCTCGGCGGGGGGTGAAAAAGAGACCCAGTACTTC
CATSSSAGGEKETQYF
>few|.|TRBV4-2|TRBJ1-1
TGTGCCAGCAGCCAAGATGCGGCAACTGAAGCTTTCTTT
CASSQDAATEAFF
>.|TRBD1|TRBV9|TRBJ1-5
TGTGCCAGCAGTGGGACAGGGGGCCGGCAGCCCCAGCATTTT
CASSGTGGRQPQHF
>.|.|TRBV7-9|TRBJ1-1
TGTGCCAGCAGCTTAATCGCGGGACCCGTGGAGACTGAAGCTTTCTTT
CASSLIAGPVETEAFF
>.|.|TRBV27|TRBJ1-6
TGTGCCAGCAGTTGGAGGGTTCCTAATTCACCCCTCCACTTT
CASSWRVPNSPLHF
>few|.|TRBV5-1|TRBJ1-1
TGCGCCAGCAGCGAGAACTCCGGGACCCAAGGCGCTGAAGCTTTCTTT
CASSENSGTQGAEAFF
>.|TRBD2|TRBV6-2/TRBV6-3|TRBJ2-1
TGTGCCAGCAGTTACAGGCTAGCGGGGTTGAGATTATCCTACAATGAGCAGTTCTTC
CASSYRLAGLRLSYNEQFF
>.|.|TRBV30|TRBJ1-3
TGTGCCTGGAGGGGTAACTCTGGAAACACCATATATTTT
CAWRGNSGNTIYF
>.|.|TRBV5-1|TRBJ1-5
TGCGCCAGCAGCCCGGACGGTGATCAGCCCCAGCATTTT
CASSPDGDQPQHF
>.|TRBD2|TRBV4-1|TRBJ2-1
TGCGCCAGCAGCCCATCCTCTTCGGGACTAGCGGGGAGTGAGCAGTTCTTC
CASSPSSSGLAGSEQFF
>once|.|TRBV13|TRBJ2-7
TGTGCCAGCAGCCCATTGGCGGGCAGGGGAGTTTACTTC
CASSPLAGRGVYF
>.|.|TRBV3-1/TRBV3-2|TRBJ1-5
TGTGCCAGCAGCCAAGATTCGGGTCGGCCCCAGCATTTT
CASSQDSGRPQHF
>.|.|TRBV7-9|TRBJ1-1
TGTGCCAGCAGCTACAGCGGGCCGTTAGGTGCTTTCTTT
CASSYSGPLGAFF
>.|.|TRBV9|TRBJ2-2
TGTGCCAGCAGCGTCAAAGGGAACACCGGGGAGCTGTTTTTT
CASSVKGNTGELFF
>once|TRBD1|TRBV7-9|TRBJ2-7
TGTGCCAGCAGCCTAGCACAGGGGCCATCCTACGAGCAGTACTTC
CASSLAQGPSYEQYF
>.|TRBD2|TRBV29-1|TRBJ2-3
TGCAGCGTTGACGAACCGCGCGGGGGTGAATATACGCAGTATTTT
CSVDEPRGGEYTQYF
>.|.|TRBV3-1/TRBV3-2|TRBJ1-1
TGTGCCAGCAACATTGATCAAAGATACACTGAAGCTTTCTTT
CASNIDQRYTEAFF
>.|.|TRBV5-1|TRBJ1-1
TGCGCCAGCGCAAGACAGATCTCGAACACTGAAGCTTTCTTT
CASARQISNTEAFF
>.|.|TRBV11-2|TRBJ2-3
TGTGCCAGCAGCCACACAGATACGCAGTATTTT
CASSHTDTQYF
>.|TRBD2|TRBV6-5|TRBJ2-2
TGTGCCAGCAATCCGGGACTAGCCAACACCGGGGAGCTGTTTTTT
CASNPGLANTGELFF
>.|TRBD1|TRBV5-6|TRBJ1-2
TGTGCCAGCCGGGGACAGTCTACTGGCTACACCTTC
CASRGQSTGYTF
>.|TRBD2|TRBV30|TRBJ2-3
TGTGCCTGGAGTGCGGGACTAGCGGGGTCAGATACGCAGTATTTT
CAWSAGLAGSDTQYF
>.|.|TRBV27|TRBJ2-7
TGTGCCAGCGGCGATAGGGGGAGCTCCTACGAGCAGTACTTC
CASGDRGSSYEQYF
>.|TRBD2|TRBV30|TRBJ2-1
TGTGCCTGGAGTGTGTTGGGGTCTGCGGGGGAGTTCTTC
CAWSVLGSAGEFF